Here is one T cell receptor beta chain with its context. Germline V gives CDR1 MNHEY, CDR2 SMNVEV (reference sequence). The CDR3 is 17 amino acids. Trimming took off 0 bases at V and 2 bases at J, with 14 bases between the two ends. The source of the sample is a study of control samples from healthy donors and cancer patients. The method was immunoSEQ multiplex PCR; TCRdb's version includes in-frame clones alone and lacks a portion of them. Counted here are roughly 98,000 clones, approximately 93% occurring once; the ten biggest clones make up 6.5% to 9.5%. This TCR was recovered from a man between 18 and 35 years old in good health. The specimen sequenced was blood. This chain uses TRBV27 with TRBJ1-5, with D unclear. The CDR3 is CASSLSGPLEGNQPQHF. The CDR3 DNA is TGTGCCAGCAGTTTATCCGGACCCCTGGAGGGCAATCAGCCCCAGCATTTT.